A selection of T cell receptor beta chains follows, all from one sample in a study of blood T cells in healthy people across ages. TCRdb fed the 5' RACE reads into MiXCR, producing one record per CDR3 protein. The table includes about 680,000 distinct CDR3 sequences, around 49% detected once. The sequencing sample was made of blood. These receptors were collected from a woman aged 55-70 years in good health. Each CDR3 is given with its conserved first and last residue. The D gene is left open where the match is weak. Not every row has a clone size; where given, it reads once, few, many or a size class.

TRBV29-1,.,few,TRBJ2-7,13,CSVENRDSYEQYF,TGCAGCGTTGAAAATCGGGACTCCTACGAGCAGTACTTC
TRBV20-1,.,.,TRBJ1-1,14,CSARDRGKNTEAFF,TGCAGTGCTAGAGATCGGGGGAAGAACACTGAAGCTTTCTTT
TRBV7-2,.,few,TRBJ1-2,16,CASSLVAGTGPGGYTF,TGTGCCAGCAGCTTAGTAGCTGGTACAGGGCCAGGTGGCTACACCTTC
TRBV5-5,.,.,TRBJ1-4,13,CASSRPPMEKLFF,TGTGCCAGCAGCCGACCTCCCATGGAAAAACTGTTTTTT
TRBV25-1,.,.,TRBJ1-2,16,CASSDLGTPQNYGYTF,TGTGCCAGCAGTGATCTCGGGACACCTCAGAACTATGGCTACACCTTC
TRBV29-1,.,few,TRBJ2-3,15,CSVEPLLLSTDTQYF,TGCAGCGTTGAACCTCTCCTATTGAGCACAGATACGCAGTATTTT
TRBV6-1,.,.,TRBJ2-3,15,CASSEVWGSTDTQYF,TGTGCCAGCAGTGAAGTCTGGGGCAGCACAGATACGCAGTATTTT
TRBV19,.,once,TRBJ2-1,15,CASSMVGGQKDEQFF,TGTGCCAGTAGTATGGTCGGGGGGCAGAAGGATGAGCAGTTCTTC
TRBV30,.,.,TRBJ1-4,12,CAWAEYGEKLFF,TGTGCCTGGGCGGAATACGGTGAAAAACTGTTTTTT
TRBV2,.,few,TRBJ1-2,12,CASSERTYGYTF,TGTGCCAGCAGTGAACGGACCTATGGCTACACCTTC
TRBV20-1,TRBD1,.,TRBJ1-1,14,CSARVGTGFTEAFF,TGCAGTGCTAGAGTTGGGACAGGTTTTACTGAAGCTTTCTTT
TRBV18,TRBD1,.,TRBJ2-3,14,CASSLTTGEDTQYF,TGTGCCAGCTCACTCACGACAGGGGAAGATACGCAGTATTTT
TRBV24-1,.,.,TRBJ2-2,15,CATSDPAGQTGELFF,TGTGCCACCAGTGATCCGGCCGGACAGACCGGGGAGCTGTTTTTT
TRBV7-9,.,once,TRBJ2-1,17,CASSLVVAGPLSNEQFF,TGTGCCAGCAGCTTAGTAGTGGCAGGACCCTTATCGAATGAGCAGTTCTTC
TRBV12-3/TRBV12-4,.,many,TRBJ2-7,14,CASSLGGAPREQYF,TGTGCCAGCAGTTTAGGAGGGGCACCGCGGGAGCAGTACTTC
TRBV25-1,.,few,TRBJ2-5,14,CASSWVGREETQYF,TGTGCCAGCTCATGGGTAGGGCGTGAGGAGACCCAGTACTTC
TRBV7-2,TRBD2,few,TRBJ2-3,18,CASSQDPSGIGWGDTQYF,TGTGCCAGCAGTCAAGACCCTAGCGGGATCGGGTGGGGGGATACGCAGTATTTT
TRBV20-1,TRBD1,.,TRBJ2-1,13,CSVLGQGFSEQFF,TGCAGTGTTCTGGGACAGGGGTTTAGTGAGCAGTTCTTC
TRBV19,.,.,TRBJ2-6,17,CASSMTTGIPGANVLTF,TGTGCCAGTAGTATGACGACAGGTATCCCTGGGGCCAACGTCCTGACTTTC
TRBV10-3,TRBD2,.,TRBJ2-1,14,CATETSGTHNEQFF,TGTGCCACCGAAACTAGCGGGACTCACAATGAGCAGTTCTTC